The 29 T cell receptor beta chains below come from one sample, sequenced in a study of cytomegalovirus exposure and HLA in healthy donors. With 60 Vbeta and 13 Jbeta primers, the PCR was carried out. Clones were read by immunoSEQ multiplex PCR, and TCRdb kept only the in-frame ones, dropping some. Found here are about 120,000 clones, roughly three quarters of them singletons; the top ten hold about 16%. Source material: PBMCs. Receptors originate from a man aged 50 or older in good health and CMV-seropositive.

This clone was detected once. The chain recombines TRBV6-5 with TRBJ1-1; 8 nucleotides match TRBD1. V trimming: 4 bases; J trimming: 5 bases; junction bases outside the gene matches: 6. There are 14 residues in the CDR3. The germline V gene has CDR1 MNHEY and CDR2 SVGAGI. The CDR3 loop reads CASSFPDRVTEAFF. CDR3 coding DNA: TGTGCCAGCAGTTTTCCGGACAGGGTGACTGAAGCTTTCTTT.

In this sample, this clone turned up a few times. This chain uses TRBV15 with TRBJ2-7, with 9 bases lining up with TRBD2. The CDR3 length is 15 residues. Germline trimming cut 0 bases from V and 2 bases from J; bases unmatched to any gene: 2. In germline, CDR1 is LNHNV, CDR2 YYDKDF (reference sequence). The CDR3 loop is CATSRDAGGPYEQYF. In DNA, the CDR3 is TGTGCCACCAGCAGAGATGCGGGAGGGCCCTACGAGCAGTACTTC.

The rearrangement joins TRBV11-3 to TRBJ1-6; 9 nucleotides align to TRBD1. Germline V lookup: CDR1 SGHNT, CDR2 YENEEA. CDR3 length: 15 amino acids. V shed 5 bases and J 10 bases; nucleotides not matched to a gene: 9. CDR3 sequence: CASSPGTGRNSPLHF. The DNA of the CDR3 is TGTGCCAGCAGCCCAGGGACAGGGAGGAACTCACCCCTCCACTTT. Using reference TRBV11-3 and TRBJ1-6 for the parts outside the CDR3, the full variable domain is EAGVVQSPRYKIIEKKQPVAFWCNPISGHNTLYWYLQNLGQGPELLIRYENEEAVDDSQLPKDRFSAERLKGVDSTLKIQPAELGDSAVYLCASSPGTGRNSPLHFGNGTRLTVT.

The chain couples TRBV7-8 to TRBJ2-3, with 7 bases identical to TRBD1. The CDR3 runs 16 residues. Germline CDR1 and CDR2: SGHVS and FQNEAQ. V was pared by 2 bases and J by 1 base, with 6 bases of the junction left unmatched. CDR3 bases: TGTGCCAGCAGCTTACTACACAGGGGTGGCACAGATACGCAGTATTTT. This encodes CASSLLHRGGTDTQYF.

This chain connects TRBV7-2 to TRBJ2-7; 10 nucleotides align to TRBD1. The CDR3 runs 15 residues. V dropped 5 bases and J dropped 1; count of bases not matched to a gene: 5. Germline values: CDR1 SGHTA, CDR2 FQGNSA. The CDR3: CASSPGGQGSYEQYF. The CDR3 nucleotides read TGTGCCAGCAGCCCGGGGGGACAGGGGTCCTACGAGCAGTACTTC. The complete variable domain, with remaining parts taken from reference TRBV7-2 and TRBJ2-7, reads GAGVSQSPSNKVTEKGKDVELRCDPISGHTALYWYRQSLGQGLEFLIYFQGNSAPDKSGLPSDRFSAERTGGSVSTLTIQRTQQEDSAVYLCASSPGGQGSYEQYFGPGTRLTVT.

The CDR3 DNA reads as TGCGCCAGCAGCCGAACAGGGGGGAACACTGAAGCTTTCTTT. Its protein product is CASSRTGGNTEAFF. The chain joins TRBV4-3 to TRBJ1-1; 8 positions match TRBD1. The trim removed 4 bases at V and 1 base at J, leaving 2 bases unmatched. The CDR3 runs to 14 residues. CDR1 and CDR2 from the germline V gene are LGHNA and YSLEER.

The gene calls are TRBV6-5 and TRBJ1-1; D might be TRBD1 (6 bases). The CDR3 loop spans 11 amino acids. Germline V lookup: CDR1 MNHEY, CDR2 SVGAGI. Trimming left V 7 bases short and J 8 bases short, with 11 bases between. The CDR3, as DNA: TGTGCCAGCATCGGGACATCCGAAGCTTTCTTT. It is translated as CASIGTSEAFF.

This clone was picked up a small number of times. V gene TRBV28 combines with J gene TRBJ2-5; 11 positions agree with TRBD1. The CDR3 covers 15 residues. With 4 bases clipped from V and 2 bases from J, the junction kept 3 bases outside the gene matches. Germline assignment: CDR1 MDHEN and CDR2 SYDVKM. CDR3 nucleotide sequence: TGTGCCAGCAGTTGGACAGGGGGCGGACAAGAGACCCAGTACTTC. It is translated as CASSWTGGGQETQYF. Filled out from reference TRBV28 and TRBJ2-5, the complete variable domain reads DVKVTQSSRYLVKRTGEKVFLECVQDMDHENMFWYRQDPGLGLRLIYFSYDVKMKEKGDIPEGYSVSREKKERFSLILESASTNQTSMYLCASSWTGGGQETQYFGPGTRLLVL.

The genes are TRBV7-9 and TRBJ2-7; 9 bases match TRBD2. CDR1 is SEHNR and CDR2 is FQNEAQ in the germline V gene (reference sequence). The V gene end was trimmed by 4 bases and the J gene end by 3 bases; junction bases not matched to a gene: 10. This CDR3 has 16 residues. The CDR3 sequence: CASSSTGRGGDYEQYF. The CDR3 nucleotides are TGTGCCAGCAGCTCGACCGGGCGGGGGGGAGACTACGAGCAGTACTTC.

This clone was seen a few times. The chain links TRBV29-1 to TRBJ2-6; D ambiguous. Per the germline V gene, CDR1 is SQVTM and CDR2 is ANQGSEA. This CDR3 comprises 13 residues. Trimming cost V 4 bases and J 2 bases, with 6 bases left between them. CDR3 amino acids: CSVAKPGANVLTF. The CDR3, as DNA: TGCAGCGTTGCCAAGCCTGGGGCCAACGTCCTGACTTTC.

This clone appeared a few times. The chain recombines TRBV6-6 with TRBJ1-2, with TRBD1 matching over 11 bases. This CDR3 region has 14 residues. CDR1 and CDR2 (germline): MNHNY, SVGAGI (reference sequence). V was pared by 6 bases and J by 7 bases, with 7 bases of the junction left unmatched. CDR3 coding DNA: TGTGCCAGCAGACCGGGACAGGGGGTGCGTGGCTACACCTTC. Protein sequence: CASRPGQGVRGYTF.

This clone occurred a few times. The chain joins TRBV10-3 to TRBJ2-3; TRBD1 aligns across 11 bases. Germline V gene sequence: CDR1 ENHRY, CDR2 SYGVKD. V was pared by 3 bases and J by 4 bases, with 12 bases of the junction left unmatched. The CDR3 runs 18 residues. The chain's CDR3 is CAISDQPGQGVGADTQYF. CDR3 coding DNA: TGTGCCATCAGTGACCAACCGGGACAGGGGGTAGGGGCAGATACGCAGTATTTT.

This clone was seen just once. The chain links TRBV18 to TRBJ1-2; 7 bases align to TRBD1. Losses at the gene ends were 1 base for V and 2 bases for J; bases not matched to a gene: 13. Germline V gene lookup returns CDR1 KGHSH and CDR2 LQKENI. CDR3 size: 18 residues. The CDR3 sequence is CASSPQPPSDRPNYGYTF. In DNA form, the CDR3 reads TGTGCCAGCTCACCACAACCCCCCTCGGACAGGCCCAACTATGGCTACACCTTC.

The chain uses TRBV5-4 and TRBJ1-6, with TRBD1 matching over 10 bases. With V trimmed by 3 bases and J by 7 bases, 1 base remained unmatched. CDR1 is SGHNT and CDR2 is YYREEE in the germline V gene (reference sequence). The CDR3 consists of 14 residues. For the CDR3, the DNA is TGTGCCAGCAGCTGGGGACAGGGGAATTCACCCCTCCACTTT. Amino acid sequence: CASSWGQGNSPLHF.

The chain couples TRBV11-2 to TRBJ1-1; D unclear. The CDR3 loop spans 13 amino acids. The ends were cut back, 5 bases at V and 3 bases at J, with 10 bases in the middle. CDR1 is SGHAT and CDR2 is FQNNGV in the germline V gene. In DNA form, the CDR3 reads TGTGCCAGCAGCCCGGAGAGGGACACTGAAGCTTTCTTT. Translated, it gives CASSPERDTEAFF.

The V call is TRBV29-1, the J call TRBJ1-2, with 9 bases aligning to TRBD1. Germline V gene sequence: CDR1 SQVTM, CDR2 ANQGSEA. The CDR3 loop spans 12 amino acids. V shed 6 bases and J 8 bases; nucleotides not matched to a gene: 7. The CDR3 is CSVGTGPYGYTF. DNA of the CDR3: TGCAGCGTCGGGACAGGGCCGTACGGCTACACCTTC.

This clone was picked up a small number of times. The chain employs TRBV10-1 and TRBJ2-2; D may be TRBD2 (5 bases). V lost 6 bases, J lost 5 bases, and 10 bases lay in between. The CDR3 covers 13 residues. CDR1 and CDR2 (germline): WNHNN, SYGVQD (reference sequence). The CDR3 DNA is TGCGCCAGCAGAGACGGACTGACCGGGGAGCTGTTTTTT. Translating gives CASRDGLTGELFF.

J is TRBJ2-4 and V is TRBV5-6; TRBD1 matches 10 bases. CDR1 is SGHDT, CDR2 YYEEEE, per germline. The V and J ends lost 4 bases and 12 bases, in that order; junction bases with no gene match: 10. CDR3 size: 14 residues. CDR3 in DNA: TGTGCCAGCAGCCCTACGGACAGGGGGTGGCGTCAGTACTTC. This codes for CASSPTDRGWRQYF.

This chain uses TRBV6-5 with TRBJ2-3; TRBD1 matches at 8 bases. The CDR3 is 14 amino acids. The germline CDR1 and CDR2 sequences are MNHEY and SVGAGI. V dropped 5 bases and J dropped 4; count of bases not matched to a gene: 5. CDR3 coding DNA: TGTGCCAGCAGTCCCACAGGGGGTGCAGATACGCAGTATTTT. It specifies CASSPTGGADTQYF.

This chain links TRBV5-5 with TRBJ1-5, with unresolved D. Germline V gene sequence: CDR1 SGHKS, CDR2 YYEKEE (reference sequence). This CDR3 spans 13 amino acids. Trimming took off 7 bases at V and 0 bases at J, with 8 bases between the two ends. This CDR3 is CASHTTSNQPQHF. CDR3 sequence (DNA): TGTGCCAGCCACACAACTAGCAATCAGCCCCAGCATTTT.

This clone was seen once. The V and J genes are TRBV25-1 and TRBJ2-5, with 7 bases that match TRBD2. The CDR3 sequence is 12 residues long. Germline CDR1 MGHDK, CDR2 SYGVNS. Germline trimming cut 6 bases from V and 11 bases from J; bases unmatched to any gene: 9. For the CDR3, the DNA is TGTGCCAGCAGACTTTCGGGGAGGGAGCAGTACTTC. It codes for CASRLSGREQYF.

The chain links TRBV25-1 to TRBJ2-7, with 9 nucleotides matching TRBD1. J gave up 6 bases and V 3 bases, and 9 bases lay outside the gene matches. The CDR3 covers 15 residues. Germline CDR1 and CDR2: MGHDK and SYGVNS. CDR3 bases: TGTGCCAGCAGTGACCCCGGACAGGGGACCGGCGAGCAGTACTTC. It is translated as CASSDPGQGTGEQYF.

This sequence joins TRBV27 and TRBJ1-5; a possible D gene is TRBD1 (6 bases). This CDR3 is built from 15 residues. Trimming took off 5 bases at V and 2 bases at J, with 13 bases between the two ends. Germline CDR1 and CDR2: MNHEY and SMNVEV (reference sequence). CDR3 region: CASSPRGIGNQPQHF. CDR3 nucleotides: TGTGCCAGCAGTCCCAGGGGAATTGGCAATCAGCCCCAGCATTTT.

The chain is built from TRBV7-9 and TRBJ2-2, with a weak D call TRBD1 (6 bases). The length of the CDR3 is 14 residues. The germline CDR1 and CDR2 sequences are SEHNR and FQNEAQ (reference sequence). V was pared by 5 bases and J by 5 bases, with 12 bases between. The CDR3 DNA sequence: TGTGCCAGCAGCCGCACAGGGAGTACCGGGGAGCTGTTTTTT. Protein: CASSRTGSTGELFF.

The chain links TRBV19 to TRBJ1-2; TRBD1 aligns across 9 bases. The V segment lost 0 bases and the J segment 3 bases; nucleotides outside the gene matches: 2. The germline gives CDR1 LNHDA, CDR2 SQIVND (reference sequence). This CDR3 spans 15 amino acids. As DNA, the CDR3 is TGTGCCAGTAGTATAGAGGGGACAGGGTACTATGGCTACACCTTC. Protein: CASSIEGTGYYGYTF.

The chain recombines TRBV6-6 with TRBJ2-3, with D maybe TRBD2 (6 bases). The V gene lost 5 bases and the J gene lost 2 bases, with 14 bases spanning the gap. The germline V gene has CDR1 MNHNY and CDR2 SVGAGI (reference sequence). The CDR3 extends over 15 amino acids. CDR3 DNA sequence: TGTGCCAGCAGTCCTAGCGAGACCACCACAGATACGCAGTATTTT. Protein sequence: CASSPSETTTDTQYF.

The chain links TRBV19 to TRBJ2-3, with D possibly being TRBD2 (6 bases). Trimming took off 8 bases at V and 1 base at J, with 16 bases between the two ends. From germline, CDR1 is LNHDA and CDR2 SQIVND (reference sequence). The CDR3 is 15 residues long. CDR3 amino acids: CASLGGRRGTDTQYF. The CDR3, as DNA: TGTGCCAGTTTGGGAGGACGGAGGGGCACAGATACGCAGTATTTT.

The V gene is TRBV5-1, the J gene TRBJ2-1, with D possibly TRBD1 on 6 matching bases. CDR1 and CDR2 (germline): SGHRS, YFSETQ. V shed 4 bases and J shed 5 bases, with 10 bases lying between them. This CDR3 comprises 13 residues. The CDR3 sequence: CASSGTPNNEQFF. The DNA for the CDR3 is TGCGCCAGCAGCGGGACACCAAACAATGAGCAGTTCTTC.

V gene TRBV11-3 combines with J gene TRBJ2-7, with D possibly matching TRBD1 (6 bases). This CDR3 contains 13 residues. Deletions cut 2 bases from V and 3 bases from J, with 8 bases between. Germline CDR1 SGHNT, CDR2 YENEEA. For the CDR3, the DNA is TGTGCCAGCAGCTTACAGGGGTACTACGAGCAGTACTTC. This gives the protein CASSLQGYYEQYF.